This T cell receptor (beta chain) was found in a study of shared clonotypes between healthy human individuals. The germline V gene has CDR1 SGHTA and CDR2 FQGNSA. The CDR3 runs 14 residues. Trimming left V 6 bases short and J 2 bases short, with 14 bases between. Terminally differentiated effector memory CD45RA+ cells were excluded by CCR7 positive selection of CD45RO-negative cells. The protocol was immunoSEQ multiplex PCR, while the TCRdb copy is restricted to in-frame clones and leaves out a portion. The sample records around 1,900,000 clones, around 93% being singletons. The sequence was obtained from a man aged 18 to 29 in good health. Some clones in this sample may be carry-over from other donors' samples. The V gene is TRBV7-2, the J gene TRBJ2-7; the D gene could be TRBD1 or TRBD2 (5 bases each). What was sequenced was naive CD8+ T cells from PBMCs. As DNA, the CDR3 is TGTGCCAGCAGGACAGTGTTGGGGGCCTACGAGCAGTACTTC. Its translation: CASRTVLGAYEQYF.